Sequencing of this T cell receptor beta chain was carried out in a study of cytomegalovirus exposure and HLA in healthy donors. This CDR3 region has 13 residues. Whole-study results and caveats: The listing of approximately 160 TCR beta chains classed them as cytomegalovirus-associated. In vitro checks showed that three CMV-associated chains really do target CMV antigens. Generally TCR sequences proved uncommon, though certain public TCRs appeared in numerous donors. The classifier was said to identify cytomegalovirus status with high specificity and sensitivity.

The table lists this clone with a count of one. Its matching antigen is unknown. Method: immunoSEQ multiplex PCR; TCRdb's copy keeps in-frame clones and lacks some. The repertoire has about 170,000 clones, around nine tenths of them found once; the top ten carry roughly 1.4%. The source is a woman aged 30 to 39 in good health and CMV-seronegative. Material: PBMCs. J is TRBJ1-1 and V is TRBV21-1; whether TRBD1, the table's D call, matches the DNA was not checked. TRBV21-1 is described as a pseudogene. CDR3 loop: CASSGQGHPEAFF. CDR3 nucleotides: TGTGCCAGCAGCGGTCAGGGTCACCCTGAAGCTTTCTTT.